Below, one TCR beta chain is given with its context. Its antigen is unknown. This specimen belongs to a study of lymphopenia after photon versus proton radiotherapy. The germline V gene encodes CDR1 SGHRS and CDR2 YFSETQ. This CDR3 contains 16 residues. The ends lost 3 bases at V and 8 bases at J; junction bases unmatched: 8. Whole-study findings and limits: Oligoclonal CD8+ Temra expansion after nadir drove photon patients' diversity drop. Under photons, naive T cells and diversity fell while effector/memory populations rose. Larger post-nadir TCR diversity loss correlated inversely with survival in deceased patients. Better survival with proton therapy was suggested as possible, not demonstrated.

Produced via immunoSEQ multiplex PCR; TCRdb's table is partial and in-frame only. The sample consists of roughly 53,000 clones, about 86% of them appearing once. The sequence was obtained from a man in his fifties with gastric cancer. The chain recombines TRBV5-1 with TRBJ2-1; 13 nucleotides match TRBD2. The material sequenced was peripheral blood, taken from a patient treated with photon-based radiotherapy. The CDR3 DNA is TGCGCCAGCAGCTGGGCCCGGACTAGCGGGAGTGATGAGCAGTTCTTC. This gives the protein CASSWARTSGSDEQFF.